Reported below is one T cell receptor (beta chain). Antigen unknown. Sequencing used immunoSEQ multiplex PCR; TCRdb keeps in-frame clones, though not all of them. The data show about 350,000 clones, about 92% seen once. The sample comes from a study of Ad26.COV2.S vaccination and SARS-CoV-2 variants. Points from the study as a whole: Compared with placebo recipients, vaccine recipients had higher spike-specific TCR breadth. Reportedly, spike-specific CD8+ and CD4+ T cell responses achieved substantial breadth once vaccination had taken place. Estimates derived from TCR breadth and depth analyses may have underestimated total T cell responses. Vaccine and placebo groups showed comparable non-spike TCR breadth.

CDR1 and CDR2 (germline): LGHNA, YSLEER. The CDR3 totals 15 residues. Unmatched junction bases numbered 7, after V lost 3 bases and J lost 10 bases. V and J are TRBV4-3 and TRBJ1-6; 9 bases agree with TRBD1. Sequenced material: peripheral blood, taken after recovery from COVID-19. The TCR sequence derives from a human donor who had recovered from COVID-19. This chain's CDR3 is CASSQDRGPGSPLHF. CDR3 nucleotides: TGCGCCAGCAGCCAGGACAGGGGCCCTGGGTCACCCCTCCACTTT.